This TCR beta chain was documented in a study of shared clonotypes between healthy human individuals. Points from the study as a whole: About 5% of naive CD4 clonotypes were shared across a few donors.

At a deep level, the assay was run. TCRdb's table, derived via immunoSEQ multiplex PCR, lists solely in-frame clones and lacks some. Altogether around 2.3 million clones are present, 90% to 97% being singletons, with the ten largest covering approximately 0.13%. J gave up 8 bases and V 4 bases, and 11 bases lay outside the gene matches. The germline gives CDR1 MDHEN, CDR2 SYDVKM. This CDR3 is 15 amino acids long. As concerns this clone: Antigen specificity is unknown.

The chain is built from TRBV28 and TRBJ1-2, with 9 bases matching TRBD1. Sequenced sample: naive CD4+ T cells sorted from blood. As to subset: CD45RA+ positively selected. The clonotype originates from a man between 18 and 35 years old in good health. CDR3 sequence reads: CASSSFGTGNYGYTF. Here the CDR3 DNA reads TGTGCCAGCAGTTCCTTCGGGACAGGGAATTACGGCTACACCTTC.